What follows is one T cell receptor (beta chain) and its context. Its antigen is still unknown. Generated by immunoSEQ multiplex PCR, the TCRdb table keeps only in-frame clones and is missing some. The table has more than 95,000 clones, about 92% seen once; the top ten hold 0.32%. This record belongs to a study of siplizumab effects on memory and regulatory T cells. Findings of the study overall: Naive T cells looked more diverse than memory cells and looked like major alloresponse contributors. Siplizumab caused a significant drop in alloreactive sequences traceable to unstimulated CD4+ memory cells. Mean Treg-derived proportions of mappable alloreactive CD4+ clones were approximately 69% for siplizumab and roughly 30% for controls.

The CDR3 is 12 residues long. V was pared by 6 bases and J by 4 bases, with 8 bases between. Germline-derived CDR1 and CDR2 are MNHEY and SVGAGI. The sequence was collected from a human donor in good health. The V gene is TRBV6-5, the J gene TRBJ2-3; D ambiguous. Sequences were obtained from CD4+ T cells sorted from blood. CDR3 coding DNA: TGTGCCAGCAGAGACTGGGCAGATACGCAGTATTTT. Residues: CASRDWADTQYF.